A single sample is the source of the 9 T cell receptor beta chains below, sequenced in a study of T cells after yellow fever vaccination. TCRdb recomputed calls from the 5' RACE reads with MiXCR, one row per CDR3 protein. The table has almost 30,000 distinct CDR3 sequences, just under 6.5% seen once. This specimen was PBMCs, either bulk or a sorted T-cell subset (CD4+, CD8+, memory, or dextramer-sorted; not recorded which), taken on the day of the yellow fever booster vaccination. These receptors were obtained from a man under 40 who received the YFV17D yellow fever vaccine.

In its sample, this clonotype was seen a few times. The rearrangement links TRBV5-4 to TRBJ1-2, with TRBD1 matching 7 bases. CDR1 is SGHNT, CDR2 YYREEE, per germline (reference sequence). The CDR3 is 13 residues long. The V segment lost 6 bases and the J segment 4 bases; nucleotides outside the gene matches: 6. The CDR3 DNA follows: TGTGCCAGCACAACTCCAGGGGGCTATGGCTACACCTTC. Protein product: CASTTPGGYGYTF.

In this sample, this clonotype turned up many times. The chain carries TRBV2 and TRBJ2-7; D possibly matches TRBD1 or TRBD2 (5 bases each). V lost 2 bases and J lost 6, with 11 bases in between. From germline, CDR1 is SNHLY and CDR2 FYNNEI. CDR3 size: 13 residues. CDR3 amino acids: CASSEWGLGEQYF. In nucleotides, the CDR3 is TGTGCCAGCAGTGAATGGGGGTTGGGCGAGCAGTACTTC. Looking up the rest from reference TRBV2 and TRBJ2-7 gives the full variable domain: EPEVTQTPSHQVTQMGQEVILRCVPISNHLYFYWYRQILGQKVEFLVSFYNNEISEKSEIFDDQFSVERPDGSNFTLKIRSTKLEDSAMYFCASSEWGLGEQYFGPGTRLTVT.

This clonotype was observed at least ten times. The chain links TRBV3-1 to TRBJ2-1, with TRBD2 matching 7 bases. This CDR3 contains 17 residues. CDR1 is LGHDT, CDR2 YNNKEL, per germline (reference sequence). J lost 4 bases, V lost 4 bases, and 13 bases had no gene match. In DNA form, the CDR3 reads TGTGCCAGCAGCCTTCTCCTCCGCCTAGCGGATTACAATGAGCAGTTCTTC. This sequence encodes CASSLLLRLADYNEQFF.

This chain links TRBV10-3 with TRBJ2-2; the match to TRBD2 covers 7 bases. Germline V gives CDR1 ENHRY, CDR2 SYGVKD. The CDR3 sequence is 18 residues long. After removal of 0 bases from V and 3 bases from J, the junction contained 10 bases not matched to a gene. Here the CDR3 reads CAISESGEAGAHTGELFF. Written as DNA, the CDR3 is TGTGCCATCAGTGAGTCCGGTGAGGCGGGAGCTCACACCGGGGAGCTGTTTTTT.

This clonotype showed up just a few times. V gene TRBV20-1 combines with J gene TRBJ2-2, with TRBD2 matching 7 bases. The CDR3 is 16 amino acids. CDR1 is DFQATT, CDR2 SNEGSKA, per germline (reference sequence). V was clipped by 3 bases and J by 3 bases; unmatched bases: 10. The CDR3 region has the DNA TGCAGTGCTAGCTCTCTAGCGGAGTGGGACACCGGGGAGCTGTTTTTT. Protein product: CSASSLAEWDTGELFF.

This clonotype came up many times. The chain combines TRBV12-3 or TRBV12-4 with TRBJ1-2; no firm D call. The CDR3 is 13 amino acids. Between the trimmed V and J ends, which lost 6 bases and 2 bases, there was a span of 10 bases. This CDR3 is CASSSLGNYGYTF. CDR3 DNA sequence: TGTGCCAGCAGCTCACTCGGGAACTATGGCTACACCTTC.

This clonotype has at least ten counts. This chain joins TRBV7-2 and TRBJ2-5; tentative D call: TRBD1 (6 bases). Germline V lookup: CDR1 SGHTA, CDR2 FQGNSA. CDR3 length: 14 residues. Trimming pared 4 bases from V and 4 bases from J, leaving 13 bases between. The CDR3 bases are TGTGCCAGCAGCTACAGGGCTGGCACAGAGACCCAGTACTTC. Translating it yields CASSYRAGTETQYF.

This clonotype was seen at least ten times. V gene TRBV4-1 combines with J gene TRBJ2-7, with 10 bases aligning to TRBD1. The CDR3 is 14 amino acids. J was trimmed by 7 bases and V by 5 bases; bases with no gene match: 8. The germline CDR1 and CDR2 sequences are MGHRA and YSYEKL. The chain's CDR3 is CASSNRDRGEEQYF. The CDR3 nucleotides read TGCGCCAGCAGCAACCGGGACAGGGGTGAAGAGCAGTACTTC.

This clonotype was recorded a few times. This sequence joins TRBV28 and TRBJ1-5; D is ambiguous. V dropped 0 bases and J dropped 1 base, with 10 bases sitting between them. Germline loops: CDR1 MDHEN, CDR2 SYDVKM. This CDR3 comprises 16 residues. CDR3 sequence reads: CASSLWGGRSNQPQHF. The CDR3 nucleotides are TGTGCCAGCAGTTTATGGGGAGGGAGAAGCAATCAGCCCCAGCATTTT. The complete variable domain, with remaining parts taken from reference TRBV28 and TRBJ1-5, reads DVKVTQSSRYLVKRTGEKVFLECVQDMDHENMFWYRQDPGLGLRLIYFSYDVKMKEKGDIPEGYSVSREKKERFSLILESASTNQTSMYLCASSLWGGRSNQPQHFGDGTRLSIL.